This TCR beta chain emerged from a study of radiotherapy plus CTLA-4 blockade in lung cancer. Findings and limits, study-wide: TCR clones originating in tumors grew in number in blood after radiotherapy plus ipilimumab. Reported findings show early blood T cell clone dynamics, with interferon-beta, best predicted response.

Libraries were prepared by immunoSEQ multiplex PCR; TCRdb keeps only in-frame clonotypes and omits some of them. The sample consists of around 72,000 clones, around four fifths of them appearing once. Note on this clone: Its antigen remains unknown.

Germline V gene sequence: CDR1 SGHRS, CDR2 YFSETQ. The CDR3 length is 16 residues. V dropped 4 bases and J dropped 0; count of bases not matched to a gene: 6. Focal radiation plus CTLA-4 blockade with ipilimumab was given to patients with chemo-refractory metastatic non-small-cell lung cancer. V is TRBV5-1 and J is TRBJ2-4, with TRBD2 identical over 8 bases. The material sequenced was peripheral blood, taken from a patient treated with radiotherapy plus ipilimumab. This receptor was obtained from a human donor with non-small cell lung cancer who had a complete response to radiotherapy plus ipilimumab. CDR3 residues: CASSQIAGRAKNIQYF. As DNA, the CDR3 is TGCGCCAGCAGCCAGATAGCGGGGAGAGCCAAAAACATTCAGTACTTC.